This T cell receptor beta chain comes out of a study of T cell responses to AZD1222 COVID-19 vaccine. About the research overall: Analysis merged second doses at about 4 or about 12 weeks.

The method was immunoSEQ multiplex PCR; TCRdb's version includes in-frame clones alone and lacks a portion of them. The data show about 190,000 clones, with approximately 92% seen just once and 1% to 1.5% held by the top ten. Overall study findings and caveats: Among the donors, most were white British and more were female, and clonal diversity was possibly underestimated. Repertoire collection took place solely once the T cell response had peaked. The study found Spike-specific TCR breadth and depth rose after two AZD1222 doses.

In regard to this clone: As yet, its antigen is unknown.

Germline V gives CDR1 SGHVS, CDR2 FQNEAQ. Between the trimmed V and J ends, which lost 2 bases and 8 bases, there was a span of 18 bases. The CDR3 has 16 residues. The sequence derives from an adult in good health. V and J are TRBV7-8 and TRBJ1-4; D call uncertain. The material was peripheral blood, obtained on day 0 of AZD1222 vaccination. This CDR3 reads CASSLQSRGLGEKLFF. The DNA for the CDR3 is TGTGCCAGCAGCTTACAGTCTCGGGGTTTAGGGGAAAAACTGTTTTTT.